This TCR beta chain was recovered during a study of CD8+ T cells in alopecia areata. The wider study: Treatment of the treated patients consisted of oral tofacitinib, 5 to 10 mg twice daily. Study findings and constraints: Scalp and blood retained many expanded lesional clones during tofacitinib.

cDNA serving as the sequencing template came from extracted, reverse transcribed RNA. Produced via immunoSEQ multiplex PCR; TCRdb's table is partial and in-frame only. Among over 120,000 clones listed, less than 70% were seen once. Stated treatment: oral pan-JAK inhibitor, 5-10 mg twice daily. The germline V gene has CDR1 SQVTM and CDR2 ANQGSEA. The CDR3 length is 14 residues. The V end lost 5 bases, the J end lost 7 bases, and 17 bases lay between the germline ends. Concerning this clone itself: Its matching antigen is unknown.

This TCR derives from a human donor with alopecia areata. This specimen consisted of CD8+ T cells sorted from blood, obtained at week 4, from a patient treated with tofacitinib. The chain recombines TRBV29-1 with TRBJ2-2, with TRBD1 as a possible D gene (5 bases). CDR3 region: CSVKQENIGGELFF. The DNA for the CDR3 is TGCAGCGTTAAACAGGAAAATATTGGCGGGGAGCTGTTTTTT.